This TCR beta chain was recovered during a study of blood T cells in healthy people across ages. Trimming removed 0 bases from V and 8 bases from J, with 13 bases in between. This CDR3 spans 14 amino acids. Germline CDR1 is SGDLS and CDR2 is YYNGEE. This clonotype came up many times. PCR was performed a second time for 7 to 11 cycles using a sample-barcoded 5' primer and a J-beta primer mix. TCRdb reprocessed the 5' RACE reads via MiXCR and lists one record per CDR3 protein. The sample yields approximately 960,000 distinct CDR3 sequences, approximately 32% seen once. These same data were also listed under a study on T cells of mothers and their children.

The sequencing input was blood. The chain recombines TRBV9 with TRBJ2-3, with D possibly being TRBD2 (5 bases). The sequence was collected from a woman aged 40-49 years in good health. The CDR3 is CASSVESPGGTQYF. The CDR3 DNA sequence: TGTGCCAGCAGCGTAGAAAGCCCTGGAGGTACGCAGTATTTT.